The 9 T cell receptor beta chains listed next were all sequenced from one sample in a study of cytomegalovirus exposure and HLA in healthy donors (dated by TCRdb to 2015 to 2018). The method behind the library was the immunoSEQ multiplex PCR assay. The clones in this table, taken by TCRdb from immuneACCESS, are in-frame only. Not every clone is retained; where verified, under half of the shortfall comes from an unresolved V gene, and the cause of the rest is unknown. The sample table contains 120,000 or so clones; only one count was recorded for more than 95% of them. Less than 2% of the sample is taken by the ten largest. The specimen sequenced was PBMCs. These receptors were taken from a man younger than 35 in good health and CMV-seronegative.

This clone was recorded only once. The rearrangement joins TRBV30 to TRBJ1-5; 9 bases agree with TRBD1. CDR3 length: 16 amino acids. In germline, CDR1 is GTSNPN, CDR2 SVGIG (reference sequence). Germline trimming cut 2 bases from V and 9 bases from J; bases unmatched to any gene: 14. CDR3 loop: CAWSPSDRGRSGPQHF. In nucleotides, the CDR3 is TGTGCCTGGAGTCCCTCGGACAGGGGTCGATCGGGGCCCCAGCATTTT.

The chain joins TRBV28 to TRBJ1-3, with a tentative D call TRBD1 (5 bases). Germline V CDR1 and CDR2: MDHEN, SYDVKM. V lost 7 bases and J lost 7, with 17 bases in between. This CDR3 is built from 14 residues. CDR3 DNA: TGTGCCAGCATAAATGGGGCCCGTAGGAACACCATATATTTT. It translates to CASINGARRNTIYF.

The V call is TRBV5-1, the J call TRBJ2-7, with 11 bases aligning to TRBD2. V dropped 2 bases and J dropped 3; count of bases not matched to a gene: 4. The CDR3 has 15 residues. From germline, CDR1 is SGHRS and CDR2 YFSETQ. The CDR3 region is CASSFTGTSGYEQYF. The CDR3 region has the DNA TGCGCCAGCAGCTTCACCGGGACTAGCGGCTACGAGCAGTACTTC.

V usage is TRBV13 and J usage is TRBJ2-7; TRBD1 agrees at 7 bases. Germline CDR1 is PRHDT and CDR2 is FYEKMQ (reference sequence). V lost 6 bases and J lost 0; bases outside the gene matches: 8. The CDR3 has 15 amino acids. DNA for the CDR3: TGTGCCAGCAGATCGACAGGGCCCTACTCCTACGAGCAGTACTTC. Translating it yields CASRSTGPYSYEQYF.

The chain has TRBV9 and TRBJ2-5; TRBD2 is a possible D gene (5 bases). Trimming shortened V by 4 bases and J by 0 bases, and 10 bases separated the two germline ends. Germline V gene data show CDR1 as SGDLS and CDR2 as YYNGEE. The CDR3 contains 14 residues. CDR3 sequence reads: CASSPLTNQETQYF. CDR3 nucleotides: TGTGCCAGCAGCCCCCTGACTAACCAAGAGACCCAGTACTTC.

The chain uses TRBV28 and TRBJ1-4; D uncertain. The CDR3 spans 18 residues. From germline, CDR1 is MDHEN and CDR2 SYDVKM. V lost 9 bases and J 2 bases, leaving 25 bases between the germline ends. The CDR3 DNA sequence: TGTGCCAGTACCGCCCAACCCCGGCTAGGAGCGACTAATGAAAAACTGTTTTTT. It translates to CASTAQPRLGATNEKLFF.

V gene TRBV7-2 combines with J gene TRBJ1-2, with D uncertain. Germline V gene sequence: CDR1 SGHTA, CDR2 FQGNSA. The CDR3 runs 16 residues. V was shortened by 2 bases and J by 0 bases, with 13 bases between the two germline ends. CDR3 residues: CASSLFGGASNYGYTF. The CDR3, as DNA: TGTGCCAGCAGCTTATTTGGAGGAGCCTCTAACTATGGCTACACCTTC.

Here the CDR3 reads CASSLEAGKNTGELFF. CDR3 coding DNA: TGTGCCAGCAGCTTAGAAGCGGGGAAGAACACCGGGGAGCTGTTTTTT. The rearrangement joins TRBV7-9 to TRBJ2-2; 7 bases are shared with TRBD2. V was pared by 1 base and J by 1 base, with 3 bases of the junction left unmatched. This CDR3 contains 16 residues. Germline V gene lookup returns CDR1 SEHNR and CDR2 FQNEAQ (reference sequence).

As regards this clone: One junction end does not reproduce the germline sequence, and a read error may be involved. The chain uses TRBV9 and TRBJ2-1; D is unclear. CDR1 is SGDLS, CDR2 YYNGEE, per germline. The CDR3 length is 15 residues. The CDR3, as DNA: TGTGCCAACAGCAGCGTAGTCAATACGAATAATGAGCAGTTCTTC. Translated: CANSSVVNTNNEQFF.